These 3 T cell receptor beta chains were sequenced from one sample in a study of blood T cell repertoires in COVID-19. The table came from immunoSEQ multiplex PCR; TCRdb's copy has only in-frame clones and leaves some out. The data contain 90,000 to 150,000 clones, 80% to 90% of them seen just once; the ten biggest clones take up 9.5% to 13%. Sequenced material: peripheral blood. The receptors were gathered from a human donor in a cohort sampled during active COVID-19.

The chain joins TRBV6-2 or TRBV6-3 to TRBJ2-7; D perhaps matches TRBD1 (6 bases). The V end was cut by 4 bases, the J end by 1 base, with 20 bases between. The CDR3 runs to 17 residues. Looked up from germline, CDR1 is MNHEY and CDR2 is SVGEGT. The CDR3 protein is CASSFPVRGSTSYEQYF. In nucleotides, the CDR3 is TGTGCCAGCAGTTTCCCCGTTAGGGGGTCCACTTCCTACGAGCAGTACTTC.

The rearrangement uses TRBV18 and TRBJ2-6; 9 bases line up with TRBD1. CDR1 and CDR2 (germline): KGHSH, LQKENI. Unmatched junction bases numbered 7, after V lost 3 bases and J lost 4 bases. The CDR3 contains 17 residues. CDR3 sequence (DNA): TGTGCCAGCTCACCGCCGGGACAGGGTTCCGGGGCCAACGTCCTGACTTTC. It codes for CASSPPGQGSGANVLTF.

J is TRBJ2-1 and V is TRBV14, with 12 bases aligning to TRBD2. This CDR3 is built from 19 residues. J lost 4 bases, V lost 0 bases, and 10 bases had no gene match. The germline CDR1 and CDR2 sequences are SGHDN and FVKESK. The CDR3 protein is CASSQDRMASGGAYNEQFF. CDR3 coding DNA: TGTGCCAGCAGCCAAGATCGTATGGCTAGCGGGGGGGCATACAATGAGCAGTTCTTC.